This T cell receptor (beta chain) was obtained from a study of patients and donors after allogeneic stem cell transplantation. This clonotype was seen a handful of times. V dropped 4 bases and J dropped 1 base, with 11 bases sitting between them. This CDR3 region has 14 residues. CDR1 and CDR2 from the germline V gene are SGHRS and YFSETQ. TCRdb processed the RT-PCR reads anew with MiXCR; each CDR3 protein has one entry. The table includes about 8,300 distinct CDR3 sequences, roughly 11% detected once. Sequenced material: blood, either unsorted or a sorted T cell fraction (not recorded which). The V and J genes are TRBV5-1 and TRBJ2-5; TRBD1 is a possible D gene (5 bases). The source is a human donor who was either an allogeneic HSCT recipient or a stem cell or donor lymphocyte infusion donor (not recorded which). It is not recorded whose cells these are; they may come from a transplant donor. The CDR3 protein is CASSRDSSQETQYF. The CDR3 DNA is TGCGCCAGCAGCCGAGACAGTAGCCAAGAGACCCAGTACTTC.